This T cell receptor (beta chain) comes out of a study of blood T cells in healthy people across ages. Study-level results: The diversity estimates, figures obtained from one million T cells, were considered underestimates.

A J-beta primer mix and a sample-barcoded 5' primer were used in a second PCR of about 7 to 12 cycles. Every cDNA was tagged by a template-switch adaptor with 12 random nucleotides. TCRdb fed the 5' RACE reads into MiXCR, producing one record per CDR3 protein. The repertoire holds around 1.5 million distinct CDR3 sequences, with approximately 42% as singletons. Note on this clonotype: Its antigen is not identified.

There are 14 residues in the CDR3. The germline V and J ends were trimmed by 7 bases and 0 bases, with 7 bases remaining between them. In germline, CDR1 is SNHLY, CDR2 FYNNEI. Every donor contributed around 10 milliliters of peripheral blood by blood draw. The sample consisted of blood. V is TRBV2 and J is TRBJ1-6, with D unclear. This sequence originates from a woman under 30 in good health. CDR3 residues: CASTASSYNSPLHF. Here the CDR3 DNA reads TGTGCCAGCACCGCGAGCTCCTATAATTCACCCCTCCACTTT.